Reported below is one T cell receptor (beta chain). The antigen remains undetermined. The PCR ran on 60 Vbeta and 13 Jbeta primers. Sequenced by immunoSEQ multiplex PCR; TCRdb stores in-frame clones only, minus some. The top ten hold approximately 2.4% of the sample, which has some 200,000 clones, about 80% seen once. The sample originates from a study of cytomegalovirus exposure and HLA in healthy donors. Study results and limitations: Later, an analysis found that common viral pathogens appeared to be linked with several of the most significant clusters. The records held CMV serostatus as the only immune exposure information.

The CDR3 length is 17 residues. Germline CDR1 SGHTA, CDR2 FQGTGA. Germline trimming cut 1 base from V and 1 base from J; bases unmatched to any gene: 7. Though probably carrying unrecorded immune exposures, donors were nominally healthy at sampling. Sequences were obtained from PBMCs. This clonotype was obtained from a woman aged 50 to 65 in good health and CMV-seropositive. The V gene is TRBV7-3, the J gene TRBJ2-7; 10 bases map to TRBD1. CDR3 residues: CASSLKAGTGDSYEQYF. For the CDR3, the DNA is TGTGCCAGCAGCTTAAAGGCGGGGACAGGGGATTCCTACGAGCAGTACTTC.